The T cell receptor (beta chain) described here comes from a study of shared clonotypes between healthy human individuals. Naive CD8 cells lacked CD45RO, underwent positive selection for CCR7 and left out terminally differentiated effector memory CD45RA+ cells. The study drew its donors from healthy HIV-negative adults without recent acute infections or vaccinations. Germline lookup yields CDR1 SGHDT and CDR2 YYEEEE. V lost 3 bases and J 0 bases, leaving 4 bases between the germline ends. CDR3 length: 12 amino acids. Across several immunoSEQ plates, the genomic DNA of each subset was split evenly. As processed by the authors: For the immunoSEQ data, sequences were junction-only without quality scores, so filtering differed. Assay: immunoSEQ multiplex PCR; the TCRdb copy retains only in-frame clones and omits some. The D gene and trimming were derived from the DNA, and the V and J assignments and clone size from that table. The sample contains 630,000 or so clones, 95% to 98% of which appear only once.

This clone appeared many times. The same CDR3 also results from other DNA sequences found in this sample. The sequence was obtained from a young man in good health. Source material: naive CD8+ T cells sorted from blood. The chain couples TRBV5-6 to TRBJ2-7; D gene unclear. The CDR3 loop reads CASSSDSYEQYF. CDR3 nucleotide sequence: TGTGCCAGCAGCTCCGACTCCTACGAGCAGTACTTC.